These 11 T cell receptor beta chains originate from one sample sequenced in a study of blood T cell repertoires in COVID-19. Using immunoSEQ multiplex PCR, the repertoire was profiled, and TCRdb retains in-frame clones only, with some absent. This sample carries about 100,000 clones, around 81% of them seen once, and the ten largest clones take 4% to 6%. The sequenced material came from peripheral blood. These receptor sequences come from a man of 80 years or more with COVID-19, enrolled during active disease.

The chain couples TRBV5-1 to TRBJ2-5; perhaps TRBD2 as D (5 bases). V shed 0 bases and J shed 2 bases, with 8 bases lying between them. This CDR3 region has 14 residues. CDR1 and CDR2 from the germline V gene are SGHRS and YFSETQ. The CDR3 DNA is TGCGCCAGCAGCTTGGAACCGGGGCAAGAGACCCAGTACTTC. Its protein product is CASSLEPGQETQYF.

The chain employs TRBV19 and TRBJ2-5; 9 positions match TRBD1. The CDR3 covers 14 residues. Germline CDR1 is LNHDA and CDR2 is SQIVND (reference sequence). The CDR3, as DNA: TGTGCGACCTCGGGACAGGGTGGTTTGGAGACCCAGTACTTC. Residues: CATSGQGGLETQYF.

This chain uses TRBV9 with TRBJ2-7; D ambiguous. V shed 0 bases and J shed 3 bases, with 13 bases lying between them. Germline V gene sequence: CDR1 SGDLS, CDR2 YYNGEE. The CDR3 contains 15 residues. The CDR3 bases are TGTGCCAGCAGCGTAGCCCCAGGCCCCAGCTACGAGCAGTACTTC. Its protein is CASSVAPGPSYEQYF.

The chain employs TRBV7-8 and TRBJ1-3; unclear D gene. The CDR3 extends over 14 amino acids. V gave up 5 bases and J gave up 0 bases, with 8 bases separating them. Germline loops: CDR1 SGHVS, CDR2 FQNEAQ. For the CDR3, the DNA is TGTGCCAGCAGCCCGACAAGCTCTGGAAACACCATATATTTT. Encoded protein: CASSPTSSGNTIYF.

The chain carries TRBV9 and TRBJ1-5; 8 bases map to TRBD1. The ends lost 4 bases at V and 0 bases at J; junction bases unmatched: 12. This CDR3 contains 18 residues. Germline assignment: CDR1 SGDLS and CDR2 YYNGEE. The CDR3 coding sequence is TGTGCCAGCAGCCCGGGGACAGGAGGATTTTATAGCAATCAGCCCCAGCATTTT. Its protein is CASSPGTGGFYSNQPQHF.

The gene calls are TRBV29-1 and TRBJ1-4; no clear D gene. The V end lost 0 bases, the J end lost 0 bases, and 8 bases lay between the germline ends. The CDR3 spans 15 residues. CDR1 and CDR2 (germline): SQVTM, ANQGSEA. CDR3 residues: CSVEDEAATNEKLFF. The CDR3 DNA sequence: TGCAGCGTTGAAGACGAGGCAGCAACTAATGAAAAACTGTTTTTT.

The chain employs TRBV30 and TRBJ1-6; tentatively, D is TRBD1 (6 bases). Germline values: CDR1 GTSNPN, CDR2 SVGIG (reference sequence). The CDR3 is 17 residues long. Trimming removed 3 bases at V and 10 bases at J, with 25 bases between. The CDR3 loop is CAWRASGGRGLLSPLHF. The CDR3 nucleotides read TGTGCCTGGAGAGCCAGCGGCGGCAGGGGCCTCCTCTCACCCCTCCACTTT.

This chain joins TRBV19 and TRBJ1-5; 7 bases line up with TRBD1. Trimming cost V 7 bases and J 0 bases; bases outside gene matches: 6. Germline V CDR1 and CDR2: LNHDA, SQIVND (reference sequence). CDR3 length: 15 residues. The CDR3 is CASNLQGPSNQPQHF. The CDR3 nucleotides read TGTGCCAGTAACTTACAGGGGCCTAGCAATCAGCCCCAGCATTTT.

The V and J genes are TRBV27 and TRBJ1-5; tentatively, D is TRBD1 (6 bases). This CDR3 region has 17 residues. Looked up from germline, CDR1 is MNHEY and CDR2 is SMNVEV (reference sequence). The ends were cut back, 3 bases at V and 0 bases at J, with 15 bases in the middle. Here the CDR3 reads CASSLVGGAYSNQPQHF. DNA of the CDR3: TGTGCCAGCAGTTTGGTGGGGGGGGCATATAGCAATCAGCCCCAGCATTTT.

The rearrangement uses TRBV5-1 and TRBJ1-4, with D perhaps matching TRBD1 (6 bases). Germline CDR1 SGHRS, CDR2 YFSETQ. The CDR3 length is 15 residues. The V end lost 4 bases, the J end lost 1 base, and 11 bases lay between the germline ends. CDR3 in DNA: TGCGCCAGCAGCCCTGACAGGAGAACTAATGAAAAACTGTTTTTT. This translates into CASSPDRRTNEKLFF.

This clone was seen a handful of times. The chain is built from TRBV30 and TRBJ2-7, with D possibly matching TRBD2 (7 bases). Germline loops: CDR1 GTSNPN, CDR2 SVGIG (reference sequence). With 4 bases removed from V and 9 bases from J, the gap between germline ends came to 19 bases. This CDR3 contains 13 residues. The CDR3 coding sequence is TGTGCCTGGACTGCGGGTACGGGGGGCTGGCAGTACTTC. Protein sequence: CAWTAGTGGWQYF.